These 8 T cell receptor beta chains share one sample of origin, sequenced in a study of blood T cell repertoires in COVID-19. TCRdb keeps only in-frame clones here, not all; method: immunoSEQ multiplex PCR. Of about 230,000 clones in the sample, about nine tenths are singletons; the top ten hold less than 4.5%. Sequencing was carried out using PBMCs or T cells enriched from blood (not recorded which). The receptors derive from a woman in her twenties or thirties with acute COVID-19.

The chain couples TRBV5-6 to TRBJ1-4; 12 bases align to TRBD1. Germline-derived CDR1 and CDR2 are SGHDT and YYEEEE. With 3 bases clipped from V and 7 bases from J, the junction kept 4 bases outside the gene matches. The CDR3 has 15 residues. For the CDR3, the DNA is TGTGCCAGCAGCTCCGGGACAGGGGGCGGTGAAAAACTGTTTTTT. Translation: CASSSGTGGGEKLFF.

This chain links TRBV7-6 with TRBJ2-7; TRBD2 matches 10 bases. The CDR3 totals 18 residues. CDR1 is SGHVS and CDR2 is FNYEAQ in the germline V gene. Losses at the gene ends were 1 base for V and 1 base for J; bases not matched to a gene: 10. CDR3 nucleotide sequence: TGTGCCAGCAGCTTAGTGTTAGGACCTAGCGGGGGATCCTACGAGCAGTACTTC. Translated, it gives CASSLVLGPSGGSYEQYF.

In DNA, the CDR3 is TGTGCCATCAGTGTGACTAGCGGGCCACTAACCCAAGAGACCCAGTACTTC. Translating it yields CAISVTSGPLTQETQYF. V gene TRBV10-3 combines with J gene TRBJ2-5; 10 bases match TRBD2. CDR1 and CDR2 from the germline V gene are ENHRY and SYGVKD. The V gene end was trimmed by 4 bases and the J gene end by 1 base; junction bases not matched to a gene: 9. The CDR3 is 17 amino acids.

V usage is TRBV10-3 and J usage is TRBJ1-1, with 9 bases identical to TRBD1. This CDR3 has 15 residues. Germline CDR1 and CDR2: ENHRY and SYGVKD. The V segment lost 2 bases and the J segment 7 bases; nucleotides outside the gene matches: 8. The CDR3 nucleotides read TGTGCCATCAGTGAGCCGCGGGACAGGGTAATTGAAGCTTTCTTT. Its translation is CAISEPRDRVIEAFF.

The V call is TRBV4-1, the J call TRBJ2-1; 8 positions agree with TRBD2. The V gene end was trimmed by 0 bases and the J gene end by 2 bases; junction bases not matched to a gene: 9. The CDR3 sequence is 18 residues long. Germline lookup yields CDR1 MGHRA and CDR2 YSYEKL. The CDR3 here is CASSQEPRGAPPYNEQFF. CDR3 DNA sequence: TGCGCCAGCAGCCAAGAGCCGCGGGGGGCCCCTCCCTACAATGAGCAGTTCTTC.

The chain uses TRBV10-1 and TRBJ2-1; D is possibly TRBD1 (7 bases). The CDR3 has 15 residues. Germline lookup yields CDR1 WNHNN and CDR2 SYGVQD (reference sequence). The V and J ends lost 8 bases and 7 bases respectively, with 21 bases between them. CDR3 sequence: CASSTGRTGPNEQFF. For the CDR3, the DNA is TGCGCCAGCTCCACGGGGAGGACAGGCCCGAATGAGCAGTTCTTC.

The chain recombines TRBV5-1 with TRBJ2-7, with a possible D match to TRBD2 (6 bases). CDR1 is SGHRS and CDR2 is YFSETQ in the germline V gene. V was trimmed by 4 bases and J by 4 bases, leaving 18 bases between them. The CDR3 spans 15 residues. Here the CDR3 DNA reads TGCGCCAGCAGCCCCCGGGACTCGGGGGAGTACGAGCAGTACTTC. This sequence encodes CASSPRDSGEYEQYF.

The chain has TRBV13 and TRBJ2-3; 9 bases match TRBD2. V lost 0 bases and J lost 8; bases outside the gene matches: 12. The CDR3 runs to 17 residues. CDR1 and CDR2 (germline): PRHDT, FYEKMQ (reference sequence). CDR3 loop: CASSLGGPLAGWGTQYF. CDR3 DNA sequence: TGTGCCAGCAGCTTAGGGGGGCCTCTAGCGGGGTGGGGTACGCAGTATTTT.